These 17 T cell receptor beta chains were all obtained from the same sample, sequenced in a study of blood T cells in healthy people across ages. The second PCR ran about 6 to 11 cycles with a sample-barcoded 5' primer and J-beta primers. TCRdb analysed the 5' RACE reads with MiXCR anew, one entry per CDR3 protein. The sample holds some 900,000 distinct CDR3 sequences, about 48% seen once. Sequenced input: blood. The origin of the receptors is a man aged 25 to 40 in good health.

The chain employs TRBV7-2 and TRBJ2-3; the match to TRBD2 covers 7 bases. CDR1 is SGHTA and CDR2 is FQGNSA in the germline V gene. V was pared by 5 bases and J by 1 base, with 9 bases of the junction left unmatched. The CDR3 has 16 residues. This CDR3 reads CASSQPRTSGTDTQYF. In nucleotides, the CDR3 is TGTGCCAGCAGCCAACCGCGGACTAGTGGCACAGATACGCAGTATTTT.

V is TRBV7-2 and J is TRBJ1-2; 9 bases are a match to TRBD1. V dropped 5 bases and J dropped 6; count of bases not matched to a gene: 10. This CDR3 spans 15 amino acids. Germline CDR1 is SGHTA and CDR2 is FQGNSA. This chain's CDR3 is CASSAFRQGGNGYTF. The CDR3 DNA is TGTGCCAGCAGCGCTTTTCGACAGGGGGGCAATGGCTACACCTTC.

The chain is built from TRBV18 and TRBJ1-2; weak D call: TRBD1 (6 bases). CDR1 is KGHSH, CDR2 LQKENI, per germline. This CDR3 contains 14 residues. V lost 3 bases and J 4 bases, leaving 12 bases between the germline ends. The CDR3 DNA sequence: TGTGCCAGCTCACCGGACAGCGCCGTCTATGGCTACACCTTC. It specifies CASSPDSAVYGYTF.

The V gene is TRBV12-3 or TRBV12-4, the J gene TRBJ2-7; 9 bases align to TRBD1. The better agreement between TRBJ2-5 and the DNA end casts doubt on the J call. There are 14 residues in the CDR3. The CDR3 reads CASRSGQGQETQYF. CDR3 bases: TGTGCCAGCAGATCGGGACAGGGCCAAGAGACCCAGTACTTC.

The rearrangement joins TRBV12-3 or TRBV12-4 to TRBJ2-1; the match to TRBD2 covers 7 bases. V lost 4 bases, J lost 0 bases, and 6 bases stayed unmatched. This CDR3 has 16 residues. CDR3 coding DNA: TGTGCCAGCAGTTCCAGCGGGGTTAGCTCCTACAATGAGCAGTTCTTC. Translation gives CASSSSGVSSYNEQFF.

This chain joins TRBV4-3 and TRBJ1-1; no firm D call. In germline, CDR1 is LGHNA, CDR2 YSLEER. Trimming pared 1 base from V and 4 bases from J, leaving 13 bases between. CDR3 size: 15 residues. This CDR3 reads CASSQARRAITEAFF. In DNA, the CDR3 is TGCGCCAGCAGCCAAGCGCGACGGGCAATCACTGAAGCTTTCTTT.

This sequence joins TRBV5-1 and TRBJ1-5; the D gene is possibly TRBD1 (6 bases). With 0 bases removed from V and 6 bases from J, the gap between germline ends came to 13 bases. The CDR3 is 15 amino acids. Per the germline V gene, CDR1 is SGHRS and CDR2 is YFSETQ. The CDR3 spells CASSLAGDGIQPQHF. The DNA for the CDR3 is TGCGCCAGCAGCTTGGCAGGGGACGGGATTCAGCCCCAGCATTTT.

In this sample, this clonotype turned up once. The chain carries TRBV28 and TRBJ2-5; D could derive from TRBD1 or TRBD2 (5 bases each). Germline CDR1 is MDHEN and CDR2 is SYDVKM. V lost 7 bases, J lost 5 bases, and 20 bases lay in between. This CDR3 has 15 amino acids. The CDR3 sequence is CASNPTTGREETQYF. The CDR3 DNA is TGTGCCAGCAATCCCACAACGGGCAGGGAGGAGACCCAGTACTTC.

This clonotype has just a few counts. Here the CDR3 reads CASRGQAGVDEQYF. CDR3 nucleotides: TGCGCCAGCAGGGGCCAAGCGGGAGTCGACGAGCAGTACTTC. The gene calls are TRBV5-1 and TRBJ2-4; TRBD2 matches 8 bases. The J call could be wrong; TRBJ2-7 is a better fit for the DNA end. The length of the CDR3 is 14 residues. Germline CDR1 is SGHRS and CDR2 is YFSETQ.

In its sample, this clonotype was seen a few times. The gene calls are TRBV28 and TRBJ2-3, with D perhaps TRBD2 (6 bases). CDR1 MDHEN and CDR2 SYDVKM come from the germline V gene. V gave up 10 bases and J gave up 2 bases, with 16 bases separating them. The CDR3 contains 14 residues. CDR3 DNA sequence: TGTGCCACCGCCGGGACTCTTACCACAGATACGCAGTATTTT. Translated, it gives CATAGTLTTDTQYF.

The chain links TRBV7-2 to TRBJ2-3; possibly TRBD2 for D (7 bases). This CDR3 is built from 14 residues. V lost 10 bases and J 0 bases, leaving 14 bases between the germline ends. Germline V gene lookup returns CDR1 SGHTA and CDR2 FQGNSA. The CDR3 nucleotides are TGTGCCACCTCGGGGGGCCCTAGCACAGATACGCAGTATTTT. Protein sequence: CATSGGPSTDTQYF.

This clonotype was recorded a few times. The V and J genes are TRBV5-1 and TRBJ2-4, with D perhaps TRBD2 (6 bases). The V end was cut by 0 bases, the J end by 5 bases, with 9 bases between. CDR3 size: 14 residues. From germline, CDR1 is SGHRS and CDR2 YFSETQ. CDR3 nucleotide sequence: TGCGCCAGCAGCTTGGGGACGGGAGAAAACATTCAGTACTTC. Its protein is CASSLGTGENIQYF.

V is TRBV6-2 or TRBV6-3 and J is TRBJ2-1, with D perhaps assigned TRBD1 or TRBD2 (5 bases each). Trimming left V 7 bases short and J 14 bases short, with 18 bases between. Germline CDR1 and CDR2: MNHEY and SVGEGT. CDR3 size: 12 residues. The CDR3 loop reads CASTNGAGGEFF. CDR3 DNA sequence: TGTGCCAGCACAAACGGGGCTGGCGGAGAGTTCTTC.

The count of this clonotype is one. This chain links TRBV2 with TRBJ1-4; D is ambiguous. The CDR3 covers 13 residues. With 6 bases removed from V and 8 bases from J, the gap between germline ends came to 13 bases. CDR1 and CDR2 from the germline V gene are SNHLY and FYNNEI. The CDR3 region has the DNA TGTGCCAGCAGCTCCGACCAGAGAGAAAAACTGTTTTTT. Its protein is CASSSDQREKLFF.

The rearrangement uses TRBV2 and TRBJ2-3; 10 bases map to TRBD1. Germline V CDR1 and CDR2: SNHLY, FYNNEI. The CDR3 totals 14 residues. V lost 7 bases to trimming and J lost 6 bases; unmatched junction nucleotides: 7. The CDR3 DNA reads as TGTGCCAGCATCCGGGACAGGGGCCCCGATACGCAGTATTTT. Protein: CASIRDRGPDTQYF. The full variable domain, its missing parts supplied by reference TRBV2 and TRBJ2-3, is EPEVTQTPSHQVTQMGQEVILRCVPISNHLYFYWYRQILGQKVEFLVSFYNNEISEKSEIFDDQFSVERPDGSNFTLKIRSTKLEDSAMYFCASIRDRGPDTQYFGPGTRLTVL.

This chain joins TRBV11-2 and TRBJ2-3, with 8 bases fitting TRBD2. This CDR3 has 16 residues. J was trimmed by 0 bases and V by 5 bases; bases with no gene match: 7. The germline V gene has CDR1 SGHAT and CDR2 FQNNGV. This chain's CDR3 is CASSLRIAGSTDTQYF. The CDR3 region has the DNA TGTGCCAGCAGCCTGAGAATAGCGGGGAGCACAGATACGCAGTATTTT.

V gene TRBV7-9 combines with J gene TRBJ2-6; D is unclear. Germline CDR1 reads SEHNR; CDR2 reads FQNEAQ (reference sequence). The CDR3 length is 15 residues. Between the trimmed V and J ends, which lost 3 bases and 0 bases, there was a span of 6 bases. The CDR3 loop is CASSFGDSGANVLTF. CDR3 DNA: TGTGCCAGCAGCTTCGGCGACTCTGGGGCCAACGTCCTGACTTTC.